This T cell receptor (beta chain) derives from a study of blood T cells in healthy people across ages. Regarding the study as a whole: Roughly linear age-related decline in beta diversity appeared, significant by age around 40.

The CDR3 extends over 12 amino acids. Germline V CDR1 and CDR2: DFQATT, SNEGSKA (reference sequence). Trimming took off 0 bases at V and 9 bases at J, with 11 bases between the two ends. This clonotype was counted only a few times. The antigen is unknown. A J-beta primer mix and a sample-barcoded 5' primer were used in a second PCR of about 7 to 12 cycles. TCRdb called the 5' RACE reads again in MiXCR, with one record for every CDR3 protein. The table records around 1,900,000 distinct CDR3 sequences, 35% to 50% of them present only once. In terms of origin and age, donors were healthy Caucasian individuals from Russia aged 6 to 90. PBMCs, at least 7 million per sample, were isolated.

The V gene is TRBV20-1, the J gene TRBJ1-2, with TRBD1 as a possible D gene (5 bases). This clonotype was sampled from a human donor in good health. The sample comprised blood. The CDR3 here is CSAREAGLSYTF. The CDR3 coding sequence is TGCAGTGCTAGAGAGGCAGGGTTGAGCTACACCTTC.